This paragraph covers one T cell receptor (beta chain) sequence. The CDR3 has 17 amino acids. Germline loops: CDR1 SGHTA, CDR2 FQGNSA. Trimming cost V 1 base and J 8 bases, with 20 bases left between them. Clones were read by immunoSEQ multiplex PCR, and TCRdb kept only the in-frame ones, dropping some. The sample shows some 26,000 clones, around 81% of them seen only once. The sample belongs to a study of blood T cell repertoires in COVID-19. J is TRBJ1-4 and V is TRBV7-2, with D possibly being TRBD1 (5 bases). The sequence derives from an older man with acute or convalescent COVID-19. Material for sequencing was peripheral blood. The CDR3 region has the DNA TGTGCCAGCAGCTTAGTTATCGGGGGTCAGGGACGGGAAAAACTGTTTTTT. It codes for CASSLVIGGQGREKLFF.